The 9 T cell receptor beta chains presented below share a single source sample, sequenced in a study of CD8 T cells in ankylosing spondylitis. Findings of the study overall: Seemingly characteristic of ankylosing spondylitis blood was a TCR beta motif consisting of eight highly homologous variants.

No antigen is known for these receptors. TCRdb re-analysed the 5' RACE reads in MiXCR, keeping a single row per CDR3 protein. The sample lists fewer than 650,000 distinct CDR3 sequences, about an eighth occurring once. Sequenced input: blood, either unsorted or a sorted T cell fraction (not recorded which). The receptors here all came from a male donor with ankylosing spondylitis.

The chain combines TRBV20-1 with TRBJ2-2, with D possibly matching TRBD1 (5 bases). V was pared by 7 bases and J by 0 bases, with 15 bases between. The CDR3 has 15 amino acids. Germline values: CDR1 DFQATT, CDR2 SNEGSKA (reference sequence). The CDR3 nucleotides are TGCAGTGTCCAGGGCAGCACCTCGAACACCGGGGAGCTGTTTTTT. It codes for CSVQGSTSNTGELFF.

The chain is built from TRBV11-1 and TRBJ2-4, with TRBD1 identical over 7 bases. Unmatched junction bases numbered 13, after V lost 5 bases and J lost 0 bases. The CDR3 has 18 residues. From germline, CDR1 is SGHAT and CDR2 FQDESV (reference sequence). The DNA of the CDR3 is TGTGCCAGCAGCCCCACCGACAGGGTTGCCTTAGCCAAAAACATTCAGTACTTC. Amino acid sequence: CASSPTDRVALAKNIQYF.

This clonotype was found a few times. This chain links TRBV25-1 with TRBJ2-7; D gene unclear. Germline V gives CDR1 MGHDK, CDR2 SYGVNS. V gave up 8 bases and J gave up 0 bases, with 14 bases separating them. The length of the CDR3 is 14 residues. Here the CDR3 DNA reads TGTGCCAGCCTCTCTGGGCAGAACTCCTACGAGCAGTACTTC. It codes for CASLSGQNSYEQYF.

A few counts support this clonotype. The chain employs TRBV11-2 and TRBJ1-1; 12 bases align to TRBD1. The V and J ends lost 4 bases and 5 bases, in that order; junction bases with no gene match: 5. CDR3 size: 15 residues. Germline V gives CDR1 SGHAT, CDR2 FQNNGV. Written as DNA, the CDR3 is TGTGCCAGCAGCTCGGGACAGGGGGCAAGGACTGAAGCTTTCTTT. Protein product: CASSSGQGARTEAFF.

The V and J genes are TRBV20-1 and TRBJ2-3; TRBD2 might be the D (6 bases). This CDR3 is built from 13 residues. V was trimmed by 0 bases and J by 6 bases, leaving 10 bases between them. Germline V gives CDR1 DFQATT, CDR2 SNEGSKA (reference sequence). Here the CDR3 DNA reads TGCAGTGCTAGAGACCCTGGGGGGGATACGCAGTATTTT. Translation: CSARDPGGDTQYF.

The CDR3 sequence: CASSTRGTDTQYF. CDR3 DNA sequence: TGCGCCAGCAGCACCCGGGGGACAGATACGCAGTATTTT. The genes are TRBV5-1 and TRBJ2-3; D might be TRBD2 (6 bases). Germline CDR1 and CDR2: SGHRS and YFSETQ. The CDR3 length is 13 residues. The V end lost 4 bases, the J end lost 3 bases, and 9 bases lay between the germline ends.

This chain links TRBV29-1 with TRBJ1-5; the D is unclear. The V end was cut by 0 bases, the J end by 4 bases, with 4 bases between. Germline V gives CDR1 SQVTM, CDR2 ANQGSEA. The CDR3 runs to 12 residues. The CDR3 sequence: CSVEEGNQPQHF. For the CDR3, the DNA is TGCAGCGTTGAAGAAGGAAATCAGCCCCAGCATTTT.

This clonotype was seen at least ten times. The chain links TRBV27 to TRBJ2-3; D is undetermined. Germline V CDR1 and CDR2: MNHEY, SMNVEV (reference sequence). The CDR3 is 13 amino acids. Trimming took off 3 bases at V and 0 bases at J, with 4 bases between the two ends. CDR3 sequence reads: CASSFASTDTQYF. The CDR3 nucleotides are TGTGCCAGCAGTTTTGCTAGCACAGATACGCAGTATTTT.

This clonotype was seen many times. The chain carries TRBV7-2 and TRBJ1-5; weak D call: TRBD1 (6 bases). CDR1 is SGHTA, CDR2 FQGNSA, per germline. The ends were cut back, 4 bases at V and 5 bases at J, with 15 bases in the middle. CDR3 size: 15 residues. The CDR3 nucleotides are TGTGCCAGCAGCTCCAGAGGGGGGGCAGATCAGCCCCAGCATTTT. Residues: CASSSRGGADQPQHF.